One sample yielded the 17 T cell receptor beta chains listed below, sequenced in a study of T cell responses to AZD1222 COVID-19 vaccine. Profiling relied on immunoSEQ multiplex PCR, and the TCRdb table lists in-frame clones only, not all of them. The sample lists some 180,000 clones, about 93% occurring once. Sequenced here: peripheral blood, sampled 28 days after the second dose of the MenACWY control vaccine. The source of these receptors is an adult who received the MenACWY meningococcal vaccine as a control.

The chain recombines TRBV7-2 with TRBJ1-2, with TRBD1 identical over 8 bases. CDR3 length equals 15 residues. The germline CDR1 and CDR2 sequences are SGHTA and FQGNSA. J lost 2 bases, V lost 5 bases, and 7 bases had no gene match. In DNA, the CDR3 is TGTGCCAGCAGCAAAGACAGGGGTTGGAACTATGGCTACACCTTC. It yields the protein CASSKDRGWNYGYTF.

The V call is TRBV7-2, the J call TRBJ1-2; a possible D gene is TRBD1 (5 bases). The V gene's germline CDR1 is SGHTA and CDR2 FQGNSA. The V gene lost 0 bases and the J gene lost 7 bases, with 9 bases spanning the gap. CDR3 length: 13 amino acids. The chain's CDR3 is CASSLARGGGYTF. The CDR3 DNA reads as TGTGCCAGCAGCTTAGCGAGGGGCGGTGGCTACACCTTC.

The chain links TRBV3-1 (or the pseudogene TRBV3-2) to TRBJ1-5, with 7 bases that match TRBD1. CDR3 length: 14 amino acids. Looked up from germline, CDR1 is LGHDT and CDR2 is YNNKEL (reference sequence). Trimming cost V 0 bases and J 12 bases; bases outside gene matches: 8. The CDR3 nucleotides are TGTGCCAGCAGCCAAGAAGGAAAAGGGGGCCACCAGCATTTT. This gives the protein CASSQEGKGGHQHF.

V and J are TRBV2 and TRBJ2-7; 9 bases match TRBD1. V was pared by 6 bases and J by 2 bases, with 11 bases of the junction left unmatched. In germline, CDR1 is SNHLY, CDR2 FYNNEI. This CDR3 is 16 amino acids long. In nucleotides, the CDR3 is TGTGCCAGCAGCGACAGACAGGGGGATAGCACCTACGAGCAGTACTTC. As protein: CASSDRQGDSTYEQYF.

The rearrangement uses TRBV6-2 or TRBV6-3 and TRBJ1-2, with D unclear. The V and J ends lost 0 bases and 2 bases respectively, with 22 bases between them. The CDR3 spans 19 residues. CDR1 is MNHEY and CDR2 is SVGEGT in the germline V gene. The chain's CDR3 is CASSYSSPLPGGLNYGYTF. The CDR3 DNA is TGTGCCAGCAGTTACTCAAGCCCCCTACCTGGAGGGCTGAACTATGGCTACACCTTC.

This chain joins TRBV27 and TRBJ1-4; no clear D. Trimming pared 6 bases from V and 2 bases from J, leaving 13 bases between. CDR3 length: 15 amino acids. Germline-derived CDR1 and CDR2 are MNHEY and SMNVEV (reference sequence). CDR3 residues: CASSPRAATNEKLFF. The DNA of the CDR3 is TGTGCCAGCAGCCCGAGGGCAGCGACTAATGAAAAACTGTTTTTT.

V is TRBV12-3 or TRBV12-4 and J is TRBJ1-5; D unclear. V lost 2 bases to trimming and J lost 7 bases, with 6 bases between them. This CDR3 region has 12 residues. DNA for the CDR3: TGTGCCAGCAGTTTAATCGGCCAGCCCCAGCATTTT. The encoded protein is CASSLIGQPQHF.

The chain employs TRBV29-1 and TRBJ1-5; 7 bases match TRBD1. This CDR3 spans 13 amino acids. Losses at the gene ends were 6 bases for V and 5 bases for J; bases not matched to a gene: 7. In germline, CDR1 is SQVTM, CDR2 ANQGSEA. The CDR3 sequence is CSVATGRDQPQHF. DNA of the CDR3: TGCAGCGTAGCGACAGGGAGGGATCAGCCCCAGCATTTT.

The chain recombines TRBV28 with TRBJ1-2; tentatively, D is TRBD1 (6 bases). CDR3 length equals 13 residues. V lost 6 bases, J lost 8 bases, and 16 bases lay in between. Germline V gene data show CDR1 as MDHEN and CDR2 as SYDVKM. Here the CDR3 DNA reads TGTGCCAGCAGCCGTCAGGGGACCCTCGGCTACACCTTC. It yields the protein CASSRQGTLGYTF.

The V and J genes are TRBV30 and TRBJ2-7; 12 bases are shared with TRBD2. Trimming cost V 4 bases and J 3 bases; bases outside gene matches: 7. This CDR3 has 15 amino acids. Germline CDR1 GTSNPN, CDR2 SVGIG (reference sequence). The CDR3: CAWTSGGAHYYEQYF. The CDR3 bases are TGTGCCTGGACTAGCGGGGGGGCTCACTACTACGAGCAGTACTTC.

A single count supports this clone. The chain has TRBV24-1 and TRBJ1-1, with D unclear. Germline assignment: CDR1 KGHDR and CDR2 SFDVKD. This CDR3 has 12 residues. Trimming stripped 5 bases from V and 1 base from J, with 4 bases between. CDR3 nucleotides: TGTGCCACCAGTGCCCCGAACACTGAAGCTTTCTTT. It translates to CATSAPNTEAFF.

Only one count was recorded for this clone. The chain is built from TRBV6-5 and TRBJ2-3; D call uncertain. The CDR3 has 15 amino acids. CDR1 MNHEY and CDR2 SVGAGI come from the germline V gene. The ends were cut back, 3 bases at V and 0 bases at J, with 10 bases in the middle. The CDR3 DNA follows: TGTGCCAGCAGTTATCAACCATCTAGCACAGATACGCAGTATTTT. It encodes CASSYQPSSTDTQYF.

The chain couples TRBV28 to TRBJ1-1, with D uncertain. The CDR3 is 12 amino acids. The germline V gene encodes CDR1 MDHEN and CDR2 SYDVKM. The V end lost 6 bases, the J end lost 7 bases, and 12 bases lay between the germline ends. The CDR3 here is CASSLIRFEAFF. The CDR3 DNA reads as TGTGCCAGCAGCCTGATCAGGTTTGAAGCTTTCTTT.

The chain employs TRBV6-5 and TRBJ1-2, with 7 nucleotides matching TRBD1. After removal of 0 bases from V and 6 bases from J, the junction contained 7 bases not matched to a gene. CDR3 length: 15 residues. The germline gives CDR1 MNHEY, CDR2 SVGAGI. The CDR3 DNA reads TGTGCCAGCAGTTACTCGCCGGGACAGCTTAATGGCTACACCTTC. It encodes CASSYSPGQLNGYTF.

V usage is TRBV11-2 and J usage is TRBJ1-1; D may be TRBD1 (5 bases). Per germline, CDR1 SGHAT and CDR2 FQNNGV. The V gene lost 5 bases and the J gene lost 0 bases, with 10 bases spanning the gap. This CDR3 region has 14 residues. CDR3 coding DNA: TGTGCCAGCAGCGTCCAGACAGTGAACACTGAAGCTTTCTTT. Residues: CASSVQTVNTEAFF. The complete variable domain, with remaining parts taken from reference TRBV11-2 and TRBJ1-1, reads EAGVAQSPRYKIIEKRQSVAFWCNPISGHATLYWYQQILGQGPKLLIQFQNNGVVDDSQLPKDRFSAERLKGVDSTLKIQPAKLEDSAVYLCASSVQTVNTEAFFGQGTRLTVV.

V and J are TRBV5-1 and TRBJ2-7; perhaps TRBD1 as D (5 bases). V was shortened by 6 bases and J by 0 bases, with 13 bases between the two germline ends. The CDR3 spans 14 residues. CDR1 is SGHRS, CDR2 YFSETQ, per germline. The CDR3 spells CASTVETASYEQYF. CDR3 DNA: TGCGCCAGCACCGTCGAGACAGCCTCCTACGAGCAGTACTTC. Full variable domain (rest looked up from reference TRBV5-1 and TRBJ2-7): KAGVTQTPRYLIKTRGQQVTLSCSPISGHRSVSWYQQTPGQGLQFLFEYFSETQRNKGNFPGRFSGRQFSNSRSEMNVSTLELGDSALYLCASTVETASYEQYFGPGTRLTVT.

The count of this clone is one. J is TRBJ1-4 and V is TRBV30; possible D gene TRBD1, 6 bases. CDR1 and CDR2 from the germline V gene are GTSNPN and SVGIG (reference sequence). The CDR3 has 12 amino acids. The V and J ends lost 4 bases and 9 bases respectively, with 12 bases between them. In DNA, the CDR3 is TGTGCCTGGAACCGGGACACCCAAAAACTGTTTTTT. Residues: CAWNRDTQKLFF.